These 2 T cell receptor beta chains came from one sample sequenced in a study of blood T cell dynamics during melanoma immunotherapy. Assay used: immunoSEQ multiplex PCR; TCRdb lists only in-frame clones, some missing. Altogether a few thousand clones are present, around 85% being singletons, with the ten largest covering 33%. Indicated time point: pre-treatment baseline. Sequenced here: blood, sampled from a patient treated with checkpoint blockade. These receptors were taken from a human donor with melanoma.

The rearrangement uses TRBV6-5 and TRBJ1-1; D is perhaps TRBD1 (5 bases). V gave up 6 bases and J gave up 1 base, with 9 bases separating them. Germline CDR1 is MNHEY and CDR2 is SVGAGI. The CDR3 contains 13 residues. The CDR3 DNA reads as TGTGCCAGCAGATCCACAGGGAACACTGAAGCTTTCTTT. Its protein is CASRSTGNTEAFF.

The chain joins TRBV11-3 to TRBJ2-5; TRBD2 matches 13 bases. V trimming: 1 base; J trimming: 5 bases; junction bases outside the gene matches: 7. The CDR3 loop spans 17 amino acids. Looked up from germline, CDR1 is SGHNT and CDR2 is YENEEA. The CDR3 loop is CASSLGRLAGGHETQYF. The CDR3 DNA sequence: TGTGCCAGCAGCTTAGGCAGACTAGCGGGAGGTCACGAGACCCAGTACTTC.